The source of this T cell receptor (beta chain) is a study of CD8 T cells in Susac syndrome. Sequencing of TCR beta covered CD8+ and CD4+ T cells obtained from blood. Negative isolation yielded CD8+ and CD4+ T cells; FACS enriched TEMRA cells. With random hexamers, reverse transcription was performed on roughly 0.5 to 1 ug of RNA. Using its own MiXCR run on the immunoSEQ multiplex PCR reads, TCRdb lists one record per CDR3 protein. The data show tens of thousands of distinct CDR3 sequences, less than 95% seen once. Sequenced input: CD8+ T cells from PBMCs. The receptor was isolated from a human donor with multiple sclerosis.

CDR3 loop: CSVEGSGSGTGELFF. The CDR3 bases are TGCAGCGTTGAGGGGAGCGGGAGCGGTACCGGGGAGCTGTTTTTT. The chain recombines TRBV29-1 with TRBJ2-2; 8 bases align to TRBD2. This CDR3 spans 15 amino acids. Germline CDR1 and CDR2: SQVTM and ANQGSEA. V lost 3 bases to trimming and J lost 5 bases; unmatched junction nucleotides: 8.